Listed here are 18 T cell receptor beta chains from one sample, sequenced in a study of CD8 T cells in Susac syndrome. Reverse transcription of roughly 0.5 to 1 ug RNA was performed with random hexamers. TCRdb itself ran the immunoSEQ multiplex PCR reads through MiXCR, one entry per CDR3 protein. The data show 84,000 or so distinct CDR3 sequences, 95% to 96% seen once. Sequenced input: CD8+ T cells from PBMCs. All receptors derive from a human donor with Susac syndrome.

This CDR3 is CTAKDRATSGGRETQYF. The CDR3 nucleotides read TGCACCGCTAAGGACAGGGCGACTAGCGGGGGGAGAGAGACCCAGTACTTC. The chain carries TRBV20-1 and TRBJ2-5, with 13 bases identical to TRBD2. From germline, CDR1 is DFQATT and CDR2 SNEGSKA (reference sequence). The CDR3 spans 17 residues.

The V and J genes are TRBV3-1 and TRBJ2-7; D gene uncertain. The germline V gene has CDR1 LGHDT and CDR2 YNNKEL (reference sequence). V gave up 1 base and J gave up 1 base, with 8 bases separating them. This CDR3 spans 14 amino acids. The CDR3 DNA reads TGTGCCAGCAGCCAAGGGGGTTATTCCTACGAGCAGTACTTC. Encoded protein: CASSQGGYSYEQYF.

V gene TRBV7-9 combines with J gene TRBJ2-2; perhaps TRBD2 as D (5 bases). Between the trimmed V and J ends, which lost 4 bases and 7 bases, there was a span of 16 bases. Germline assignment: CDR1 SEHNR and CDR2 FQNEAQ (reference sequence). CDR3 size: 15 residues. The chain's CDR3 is CASSYPEGTHGELFF. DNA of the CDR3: TGTGCCAGCAGCTACCCTGAGGGTACCCACGGGGAGCTGTTTTTT.

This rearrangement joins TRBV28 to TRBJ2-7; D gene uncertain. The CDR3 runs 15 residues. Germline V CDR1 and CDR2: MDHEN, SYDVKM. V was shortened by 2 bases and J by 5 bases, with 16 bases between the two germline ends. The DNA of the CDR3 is TGTGCCAGCAGTTTAGAGGTTGCGGCAGACAACGAGCAGTACTTC. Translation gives CASSLEVAADNEQYF.

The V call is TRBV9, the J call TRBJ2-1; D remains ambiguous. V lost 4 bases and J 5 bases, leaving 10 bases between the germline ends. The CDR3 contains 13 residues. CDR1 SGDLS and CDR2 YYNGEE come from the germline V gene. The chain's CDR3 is CASSSNYHNEQFF. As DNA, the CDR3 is TGTGCCAGCAGCTCGAACTACCACAATGAGCAGTTCTTC.

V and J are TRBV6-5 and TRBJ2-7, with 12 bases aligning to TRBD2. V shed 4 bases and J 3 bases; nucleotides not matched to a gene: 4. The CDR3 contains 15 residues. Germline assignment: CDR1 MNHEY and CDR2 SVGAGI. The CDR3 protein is CASSSGTSGFYEQYV. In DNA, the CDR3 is TGTGCCAGCAGTTCCGGGACTAGCGGGTTCTACGAGCAGTACGTC.

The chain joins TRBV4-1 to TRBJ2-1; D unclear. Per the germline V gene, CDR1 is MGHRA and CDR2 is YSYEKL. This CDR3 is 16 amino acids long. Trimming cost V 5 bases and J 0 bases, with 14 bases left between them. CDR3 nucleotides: TGCGCCAGCAGCACGACGACCCAACGCTCCTACAATGAGCAGTTCTTC. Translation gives CASSTTTQRSYNEQFF.

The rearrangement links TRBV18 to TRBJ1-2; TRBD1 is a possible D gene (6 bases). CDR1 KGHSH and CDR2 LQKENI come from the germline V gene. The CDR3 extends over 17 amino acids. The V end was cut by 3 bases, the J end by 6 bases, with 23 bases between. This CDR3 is CASSPLDSVRAPDGYTF. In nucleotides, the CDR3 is TGTGCCAGCTCACCCCTGGACAGCGTCAGGGCGCCTGATGGCTACACCTTC.

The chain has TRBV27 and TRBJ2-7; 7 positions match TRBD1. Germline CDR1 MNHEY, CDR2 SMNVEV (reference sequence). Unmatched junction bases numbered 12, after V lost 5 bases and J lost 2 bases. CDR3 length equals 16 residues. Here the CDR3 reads CASSPLRQGPPYEQYV. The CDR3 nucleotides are TGTGCCAGCAGTCCTCTAAGACAGGGCCCACCCTACGAGCAGTACGTC.

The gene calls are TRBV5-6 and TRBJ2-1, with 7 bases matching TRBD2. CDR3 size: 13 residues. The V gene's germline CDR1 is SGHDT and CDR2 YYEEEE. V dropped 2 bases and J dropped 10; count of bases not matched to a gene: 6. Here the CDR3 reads CASSFRGSEEQFF. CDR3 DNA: TGTGCCAGCAGCTTCCGCGGGAGTGAGGAGCAGTTCTTC. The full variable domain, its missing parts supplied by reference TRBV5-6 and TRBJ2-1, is DAGVTQSPTHLIKTRGQQVTLRCSPKSGHDTVSWYQQALGQGPQFIFQYYEEEERQRGNFPDRFSGHQFPNYSSELNVNALLLGDSALYLCASSFRGSEEQFFGPGTRLTVL.

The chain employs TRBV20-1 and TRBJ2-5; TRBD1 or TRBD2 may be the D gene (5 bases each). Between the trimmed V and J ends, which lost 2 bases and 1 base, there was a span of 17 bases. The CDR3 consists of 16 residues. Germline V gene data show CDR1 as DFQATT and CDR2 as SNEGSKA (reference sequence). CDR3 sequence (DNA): TGCAGTGCTAGAACCTTTGCAGGGAGAGCCCAAGAGACCCAGTACTTC. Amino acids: CSARTFAGRAQETQYF.

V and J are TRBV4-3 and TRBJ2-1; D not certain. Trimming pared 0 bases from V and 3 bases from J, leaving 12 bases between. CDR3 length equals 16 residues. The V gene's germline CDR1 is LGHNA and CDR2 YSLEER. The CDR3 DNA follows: TGCGCCAGCAGCCAAGATGGGCTTTCTCTCTACAATGAGCAGTTCTTC. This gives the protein CASSQDGLSLYNEQFF.

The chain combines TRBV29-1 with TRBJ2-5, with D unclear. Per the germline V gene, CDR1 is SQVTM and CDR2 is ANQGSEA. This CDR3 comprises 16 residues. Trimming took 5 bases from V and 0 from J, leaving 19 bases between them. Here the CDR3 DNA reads TGCAGCGTTTTCCCTGCCCTCCAAGAGTACCAAGAGACCCAGTACTTC. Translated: CSVFPALQEYQETQYF.

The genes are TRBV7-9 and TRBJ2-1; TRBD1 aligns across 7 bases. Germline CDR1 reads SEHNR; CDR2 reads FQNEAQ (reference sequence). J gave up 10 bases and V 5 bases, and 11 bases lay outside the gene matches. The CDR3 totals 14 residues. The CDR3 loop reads CASSPPTGSGEQFF. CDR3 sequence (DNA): TGTGCCAGCAGCCCTCCGACAGGGTCCGGGGAGCAGTTCTTC.

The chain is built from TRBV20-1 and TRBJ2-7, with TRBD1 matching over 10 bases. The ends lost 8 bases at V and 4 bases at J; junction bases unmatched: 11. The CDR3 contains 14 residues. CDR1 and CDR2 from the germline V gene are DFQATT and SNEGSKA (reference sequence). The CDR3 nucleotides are TGCAGTCCCTACGGGACAGGGGTAATTTACGAGCAGTACGTC. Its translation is CSPYGTGVIYEQYV.

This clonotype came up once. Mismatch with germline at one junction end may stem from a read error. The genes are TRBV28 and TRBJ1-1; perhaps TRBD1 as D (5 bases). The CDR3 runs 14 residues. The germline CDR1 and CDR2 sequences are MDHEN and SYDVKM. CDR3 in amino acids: CATTPDSTYTEVFF. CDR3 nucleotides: TGTGCCACCACACCCGACAGCACATACACTGAAGTTTTCTTT.

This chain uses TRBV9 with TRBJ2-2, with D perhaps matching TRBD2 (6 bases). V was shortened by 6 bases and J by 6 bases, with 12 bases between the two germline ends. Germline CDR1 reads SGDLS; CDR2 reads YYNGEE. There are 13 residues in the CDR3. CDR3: CASNPAGPGELFF. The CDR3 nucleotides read TGTGCCAGCAACCCCGCGGGGCCCGGGGAGCTGTTTTTT.

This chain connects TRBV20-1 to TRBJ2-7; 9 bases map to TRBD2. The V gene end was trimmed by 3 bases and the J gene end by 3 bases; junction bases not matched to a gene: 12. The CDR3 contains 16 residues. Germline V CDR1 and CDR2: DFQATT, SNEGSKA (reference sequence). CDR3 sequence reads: CSARDFLAGDHYEQYF. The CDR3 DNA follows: TGCAGTGCTAGGGACTTCTTAGCGGGAGACCACTACGAGCAGTACTTC.